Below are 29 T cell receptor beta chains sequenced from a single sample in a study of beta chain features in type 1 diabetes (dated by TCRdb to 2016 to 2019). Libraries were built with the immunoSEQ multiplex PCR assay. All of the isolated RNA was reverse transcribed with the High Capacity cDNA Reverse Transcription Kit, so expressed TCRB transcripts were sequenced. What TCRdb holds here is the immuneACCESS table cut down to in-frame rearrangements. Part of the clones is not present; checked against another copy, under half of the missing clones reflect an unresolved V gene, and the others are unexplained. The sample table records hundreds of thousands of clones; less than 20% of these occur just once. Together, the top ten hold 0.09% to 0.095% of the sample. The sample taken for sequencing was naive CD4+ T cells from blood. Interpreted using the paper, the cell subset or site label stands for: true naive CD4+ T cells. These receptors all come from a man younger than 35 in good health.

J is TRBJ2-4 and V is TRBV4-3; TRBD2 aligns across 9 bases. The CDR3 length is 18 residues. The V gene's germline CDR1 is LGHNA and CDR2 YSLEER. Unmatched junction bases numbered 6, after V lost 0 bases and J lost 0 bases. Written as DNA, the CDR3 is TGCGCCAGCAGCCAAGATTTTCTAGCGGGGTCAGCCAAAAACATTCAGTACTTC. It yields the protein CASSQDFLAGSAKNIQYF.

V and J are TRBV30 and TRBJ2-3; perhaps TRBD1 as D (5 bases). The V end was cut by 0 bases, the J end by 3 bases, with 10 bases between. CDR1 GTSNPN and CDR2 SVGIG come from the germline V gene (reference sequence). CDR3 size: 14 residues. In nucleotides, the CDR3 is TGTGCCTGGAGTGTGGGGCTCGAAACAGATACGCAGTATTTT. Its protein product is CAWSVGLETDTQYF.

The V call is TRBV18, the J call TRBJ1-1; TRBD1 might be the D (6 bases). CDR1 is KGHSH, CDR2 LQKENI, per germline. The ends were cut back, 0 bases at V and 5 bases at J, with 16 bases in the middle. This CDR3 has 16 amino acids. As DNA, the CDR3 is TGTGCCAGCTCACCACCCTGGGACACCAGTAGGACTGAAGCTTTCTTT. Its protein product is CASSPPWDTSRTEAFF. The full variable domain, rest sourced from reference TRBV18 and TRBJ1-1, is NAGVMQNPRHLVRRRGQEARLRCSPMKGHSHVYWYRQLPEEGLKFMVYLQKENIIDESGMPKERFSAEFPKEGPSILRIQQVVRGDSAAYFCASSPPWDTSRTEAFFGQGTRLTVV.

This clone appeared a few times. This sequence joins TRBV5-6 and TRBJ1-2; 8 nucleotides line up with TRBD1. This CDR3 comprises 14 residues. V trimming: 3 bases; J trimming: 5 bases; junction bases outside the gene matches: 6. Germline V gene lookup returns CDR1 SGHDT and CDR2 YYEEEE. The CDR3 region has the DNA TGTGCCAGCAGCTCGGACAGGGCTGGTTATGGCTACACCTTC. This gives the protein CASSSDRAGYGYTF.

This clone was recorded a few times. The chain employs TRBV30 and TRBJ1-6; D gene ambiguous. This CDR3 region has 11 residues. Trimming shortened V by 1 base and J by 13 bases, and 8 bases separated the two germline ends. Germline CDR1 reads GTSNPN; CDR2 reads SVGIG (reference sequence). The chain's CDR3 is CAWSEGLPLHF. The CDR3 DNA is TGTGCCTGGAGTGAGGGTTTGCCCCTCCACTTT.

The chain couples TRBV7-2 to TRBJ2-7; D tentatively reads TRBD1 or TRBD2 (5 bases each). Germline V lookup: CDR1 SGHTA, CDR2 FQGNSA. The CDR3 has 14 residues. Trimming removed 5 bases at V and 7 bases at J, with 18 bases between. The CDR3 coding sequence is TGTGCCAGCAGCCCGGGACCCGTCAATGGGGAGCAGTACTTC. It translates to CASSPGPVNGEQYF.

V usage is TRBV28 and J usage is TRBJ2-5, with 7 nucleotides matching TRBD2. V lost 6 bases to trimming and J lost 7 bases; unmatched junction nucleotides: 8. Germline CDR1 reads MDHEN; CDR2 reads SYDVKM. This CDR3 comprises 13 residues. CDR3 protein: CASRSAGVVTQYF. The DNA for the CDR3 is TGTGCCAGCAGGTCGGCGGGAGTTGTGACCCAGTACTTC.

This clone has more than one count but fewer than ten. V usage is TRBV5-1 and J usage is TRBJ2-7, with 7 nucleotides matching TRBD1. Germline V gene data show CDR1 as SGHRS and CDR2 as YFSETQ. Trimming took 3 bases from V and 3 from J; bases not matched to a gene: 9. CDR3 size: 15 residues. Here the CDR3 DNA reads TGCGCCAGCAGCTCGACAGGGTCCGACAGCTACGAGCAGTACTTC. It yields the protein CASSSTGSDSYEQYF.

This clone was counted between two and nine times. The CDR3 bases are TGCAGCGTCAAACAGGGAAACAATCAGCCCCAGCATTTT. It yields the protein CSVKQGNNQPQHF. The rearrangement links TRBV29-1 to TRBJ1-5, with D possibly being TRBD1 (6 bases). Germline CDR1 and CDR2: SQVTM and ANQGSEA. The ends were cut back, 6 bases at V and 3 bases at J, with 12 bases in the middle. The CDR3 spans 13 residues.

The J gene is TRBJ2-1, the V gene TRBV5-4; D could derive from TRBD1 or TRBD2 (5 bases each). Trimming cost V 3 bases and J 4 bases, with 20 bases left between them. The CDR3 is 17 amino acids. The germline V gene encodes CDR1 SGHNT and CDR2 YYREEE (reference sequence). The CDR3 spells CASSSPPGRGDYNEQFF. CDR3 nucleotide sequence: TGTGCCAGCAGCTCCCCACCCGGAAGGGGAGATTACAATGAGCAGTTCTTC.

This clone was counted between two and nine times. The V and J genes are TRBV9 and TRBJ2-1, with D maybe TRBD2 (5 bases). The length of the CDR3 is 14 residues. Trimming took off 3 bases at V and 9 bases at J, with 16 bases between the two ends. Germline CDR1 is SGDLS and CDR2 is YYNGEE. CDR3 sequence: CASSAEGRMGEQFF. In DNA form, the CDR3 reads TGTGCCAGCAGCGCAGAGGGTAGAATGGGTGAGCAGTTCTTC.

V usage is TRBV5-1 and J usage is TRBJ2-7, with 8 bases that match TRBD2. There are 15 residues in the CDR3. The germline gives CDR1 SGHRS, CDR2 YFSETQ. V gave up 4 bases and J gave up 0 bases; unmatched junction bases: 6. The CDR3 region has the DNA TGCGCCAGCAGCCAAGCCGGACTAGCCTCCTACGAGCAGTACTTC. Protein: CASSQAGLASYEQYF.

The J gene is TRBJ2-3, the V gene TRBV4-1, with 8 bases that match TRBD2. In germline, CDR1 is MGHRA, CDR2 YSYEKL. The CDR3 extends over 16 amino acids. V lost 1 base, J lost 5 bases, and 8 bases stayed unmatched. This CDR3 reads CASSQGQGGGKDTQYF. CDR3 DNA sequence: TGCGCCAGCAGCCAAGGCCAGGGCGGGGGGAAAGATACGCAGTATTTT.

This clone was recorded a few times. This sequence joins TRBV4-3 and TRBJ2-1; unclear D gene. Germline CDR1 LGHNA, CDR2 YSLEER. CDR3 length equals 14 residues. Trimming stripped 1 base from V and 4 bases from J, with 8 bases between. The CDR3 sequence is CASSQVRGYNEQFF. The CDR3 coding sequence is TGCGCCAGCAGCCAAGTCAGAGGATACAATGAGCAGTTCTTC.

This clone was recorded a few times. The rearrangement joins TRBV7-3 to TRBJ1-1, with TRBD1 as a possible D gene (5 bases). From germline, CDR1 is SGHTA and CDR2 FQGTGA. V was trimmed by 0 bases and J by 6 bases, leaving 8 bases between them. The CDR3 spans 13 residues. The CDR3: CASSLTWDAEAFF. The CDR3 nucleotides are TGTGCCAGCAGCTTAACCTGGGACGCTGAAGCTTTCTTT.

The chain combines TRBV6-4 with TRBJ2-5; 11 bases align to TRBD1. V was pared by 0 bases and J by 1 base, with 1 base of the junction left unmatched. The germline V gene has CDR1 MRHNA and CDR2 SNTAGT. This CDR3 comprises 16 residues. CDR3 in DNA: TGTGCCAGCAGTGACTCTGGGACAGGGGGCCAAGAGACCCAGTACTTC. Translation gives CASSDSGTGGQETQYF.

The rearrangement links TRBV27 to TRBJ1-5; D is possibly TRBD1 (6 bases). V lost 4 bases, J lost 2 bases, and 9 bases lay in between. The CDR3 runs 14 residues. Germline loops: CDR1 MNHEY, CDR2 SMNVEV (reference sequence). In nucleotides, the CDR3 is TGTGCCAGCAGTTCAGGGGCCGGCAATCAGCCCCAGCATTTT. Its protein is CASSSGAGNQPQHF.

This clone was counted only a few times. The CDR3: CASSQSGKSSYNSPLHF. The CDR3 nucleotides are TGTGCCAGCAGCCAAAGCGGAAAGAGCTCCTATAATTCACCCCTCCACTTT. The chain employs TRBV7-2 and TRBJ1-6; D not resolved. The CDR3 is 17 residues long. V lost 5 bases to trimming and J lost 0 bases, with 14 bases between them. The germline CDR1 and CDR2 sequences are SGHTA and FQGNSA. The full variable domain, rest sourced from reference TRBV7-2 and TRBJ1-6, is GAGVSQSPSNKVTEKGKDVELRCDPISGHTALYWYRQSLGQGLEFLIYFQGNSAPDKSGLPSDRFSAERTGGSVSTLTIQRTQQEDSAVYLCASSQSGKSSYNSPLHFGNGTRLTVT.

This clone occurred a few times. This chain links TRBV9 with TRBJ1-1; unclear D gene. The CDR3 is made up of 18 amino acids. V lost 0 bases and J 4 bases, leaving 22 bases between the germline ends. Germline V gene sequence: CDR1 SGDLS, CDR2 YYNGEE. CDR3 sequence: CASSVAGSGEDRSTEAFF. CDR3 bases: TGTGCCAGCAGCGTAGCTGGCTCAGGTGAAGATCGGAGCACTGAAGCTTTCTTT.

This CDR3 reads CASSSRTERSNQPQHF. As DNA, the CDR3 is TGTGCCAGCAGCTCCCGGACGGAAAGAAGCAATCAGCCCCAGCATTTT. The chain combines TRBV7-8 with TRBJ1-5; no firm D call. This CDR3 spans 16 amino acids. Deletions cut 4 bases from V and 1 base from J, with 14 bases between. Germline CDR1 is SGHVS and CDR2 is FQNEAQ.

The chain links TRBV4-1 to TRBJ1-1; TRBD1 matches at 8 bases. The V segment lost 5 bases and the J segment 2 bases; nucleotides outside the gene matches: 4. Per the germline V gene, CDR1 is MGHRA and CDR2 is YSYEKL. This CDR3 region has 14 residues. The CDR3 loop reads CASSIGQGNTEAFF. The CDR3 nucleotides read TGCGCCAGCAGCATCGGACAGGGAAACACTGAAGCTTTCTTT.

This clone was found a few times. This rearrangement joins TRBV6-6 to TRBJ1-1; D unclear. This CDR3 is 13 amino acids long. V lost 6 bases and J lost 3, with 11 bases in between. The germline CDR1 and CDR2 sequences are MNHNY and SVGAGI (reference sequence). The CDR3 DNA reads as TGTGCCAGCAGCAACCCCCGGTACACTGAAGCTTTCTTT. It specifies CASSNPRYTEAFF.

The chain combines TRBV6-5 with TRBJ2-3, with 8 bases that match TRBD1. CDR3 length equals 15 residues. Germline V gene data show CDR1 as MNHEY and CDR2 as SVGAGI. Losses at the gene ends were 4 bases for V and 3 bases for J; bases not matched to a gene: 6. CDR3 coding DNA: TGTGCCAGCAGTTTACCCGGACAGGGAACAGATACGCAGTATTTT. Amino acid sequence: CASSLPGQGTDTQYF.

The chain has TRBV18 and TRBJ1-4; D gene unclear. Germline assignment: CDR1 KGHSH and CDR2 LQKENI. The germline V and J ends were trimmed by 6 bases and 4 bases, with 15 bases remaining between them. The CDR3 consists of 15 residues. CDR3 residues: CASSQSWESNEKLFF. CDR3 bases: TGTGCCAGCTCGCAAAGCTGGGAAAGTAATGAAAAACTGTTTTTT.

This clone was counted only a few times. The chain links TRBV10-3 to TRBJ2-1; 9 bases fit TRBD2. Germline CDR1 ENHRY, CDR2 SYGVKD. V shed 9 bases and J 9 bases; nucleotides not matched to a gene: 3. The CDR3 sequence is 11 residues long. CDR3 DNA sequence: TGTGCCATTTCTAGCGGGGCTGAGCAGTTCTTC. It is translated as CAISSGAEQFF.

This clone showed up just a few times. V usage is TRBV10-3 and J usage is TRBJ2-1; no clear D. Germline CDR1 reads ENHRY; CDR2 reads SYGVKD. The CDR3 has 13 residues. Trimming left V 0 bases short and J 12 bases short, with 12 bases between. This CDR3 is CAISESVLQGQFF. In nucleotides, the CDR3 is TGTGCCATCAGTGAGTCAGTCCTTCAAGGGCAGTTCTTC.

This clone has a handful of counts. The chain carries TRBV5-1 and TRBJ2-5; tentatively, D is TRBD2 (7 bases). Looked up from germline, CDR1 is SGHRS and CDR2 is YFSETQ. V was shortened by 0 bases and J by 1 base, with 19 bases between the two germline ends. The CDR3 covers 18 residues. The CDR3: CASSLAGGPGPPQETQYF. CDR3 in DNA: TGCGCCAGCAGCTTGGCGGGGGGCCCAGGGCCTCCCCAAGAGACCCAGTACTTC.

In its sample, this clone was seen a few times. The CDR3 sequence is CASRHRDRVAEAFF. CDR3 nucleotide sequence: TGTGCCAGCAGACACCGGGACAGGGTTGCTGAAGCTTTCTTT. The rearrangement joins TRBV2 to TRBJ1-1, with TRBD1 matching over 9 bases. V was clipped by 6 bases and J by 6 bases; unmatched bases: 8. The CDR3 contains 14 residues. Germline CDR1 and CDR2: SNHLY and FYNNEI.

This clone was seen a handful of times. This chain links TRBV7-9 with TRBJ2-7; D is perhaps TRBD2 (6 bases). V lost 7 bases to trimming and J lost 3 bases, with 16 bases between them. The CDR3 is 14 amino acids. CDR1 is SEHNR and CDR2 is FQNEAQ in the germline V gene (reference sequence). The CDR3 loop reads CASTLTGDLYEQYF. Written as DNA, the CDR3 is TGTGCCAGCACCCTGACGGGAGATCTCTACGAGCAGTACTTC.